Shown below are 32 T cell receptor beta chains from a single sample sequenced in a study of blood T cells in healthy people across ages. A second PCR of roughly 6 to 12 cycles used a sample-barcoded 5' primer and a J-beta primer mix. TCRdb reanalysed the 5' RACE reads using MiXCR and keeps one entry per CDR3 protein. The table includes approximately 800,000 distinct CDR3 sequences, about a quarter detected once. The same sample was also studied in work on T cells of mothers and their children.

Sample: blood. Every receptor here comes from a boy aged 5-17 years in good health.

This clonotype showed up just a few times. The chain combines TRBV29-1 with TRBJ2-4, with D possibly TRBD1 on 6 matching bases. The CDR3 loop spans 13 amino acids. Germline V gene lookup returns CDR1 SQVTM and CDR2 ANQGSEA. With 6 bases removed from V and 1 base from J, the gap between germline ends came to 10 bases. The CDR3 protein is CSVQGEAKNIQYF. CDR3 DNA: TGCAGCGTACAGGGTGAGGCCAAAAACATTCAGTACTTC.

This clonotype was seen a few times. The chain carries TRBV6-6 and TRBJ2-7, with D tentatively TRBD1 (6 bases). The germline V gene has CDR1 MNHNY and CDR2 SVGAGI (reference sequence). CDR3 length equals 12 residues. Trimming removed 5 bases at V and 7 bases at J, with 12 bases between. The DNA for the CDR3 is TGTGCCAGCAGTCCAACCGGGACAGAGCAGTACTTC. Translating gives CASSPTGTEQYF.

This clonotype was counted a few times. The rearrangement links TRBV9 to TRBJ2-1, with 9 bases that match TRBD1. V trimming: 3 bases; J trimming: 6 bases; junction bases outside the gene matches: 10. The CDR3 runs to 16 residues. In germline, CDR1 is SGDLS, CDR2 YYNGEE. The DNA for the CDR3 is TGTGCCAGCAGCGATCCCGGGACAGGGTTCCTCAATGAGCAGTTCTTC. Protein product: CASSDPGTGFLNEQFF.

The chain combines TRBV5-4 with TRBJ2-5, with 7 positions matching TRBD1. Per germline, CDR1 SGHNT and CDR2 YYREEE (reference sequence). Trimming removed 7 bases from V and 0 bases from J; junction bases left unmatched: 6. The CDR3 spans 14 residues. The CDR3 protein is CASAEQGNQETQYF. DNA of the CDR3: TGTGCCAGCGCAGAACAGGGGAACCAAGAGACCCAGTACTTC.

V gene TRBV29-1 combines with J gene TRBJ2-7, with 8 bases identical to TRBD2. CDR3 length equals 11 residues. Trimming took 7 bases from V and 3 from J; bases not matched to a gene: 2. Germline CDR1 reads SQVTM; CDR2 reads ANQGSEA. CDR3 amino acids: CSAGGDYEQYF. The CDR3, as DNA: TGCAGCGCGGGGGGGGACTACGAGCAGTACTTC.

As concerns this clonotype: A read error may explain this, as a much larger clone is one base away. The chain recombines TRBV2 with TRBJ2-7, with 8 bases that match TRBD1. Germline lookup yields CDR1 SNHLY and CDR2 FYNNEI. CDR3 length: 13 amino acids. Here the CDR3 DNA reads TGTGCCAGCAGGGGGACAGGCGTCTACGAGCACTACTTC. This codes for CASRGTGVYEHYF.

Remarks on this clonotype: The junction differs from germline at one of its ends, possibly a read error. This chain connects TRBV5-1 to TRBJ2-5; a possible D gene is TRBD2 (7 bases). CDR3 size: 14 residues. Looked up from germline, CDR1 is SGHRS and CDR2 is YFSETQ. The CDR3 loop is CASSLRGAQETKYF. The CDR3 DNA follows: TGCGCCAGCAGCTTGCGGGGGGCTCAAGAGACCAAGTACTTC.

The chain has TRBV15 and TRBJ1-2; a possible D gene is TRBD1 (6 bases). The CDR3 runs 16 residues. Germline lookup yields CDR1 LNHNV and CDR2 YYDKDF (reference sequence). The V and J ends lost 0 bases and 6 bases respectively, with 17 bases between them. CDR3 sequence (DNA): TGTGCCACCAGCAGAGACTCCTTTCAACAGGGCCATGGCTACACCTTC. Its translation: CATSRDSFQQGHGYTF.

This clonotype was detected a few times. This chain uses TRBV27 with TRBJ2-7, with D perhaps matching TRBD1 (5 bases). The germline V and J ends were trimmed by 7 bases and 0 bases, with 7 bases remaining between them. Looked up from germline, CDR1 is MNHEY and CDR2 is SMNVEV (reference sequence). This CDR3 is built from 12 residues. CDR3 nucleotides: TGTGCCAGCATAGGGGCCTCCTACGAGCAGTACTTC. This encodes CASIGASYEQYF.

J is TRBJ1-1 and V is TRBV7-9; D not certain. The CDR3 totals 15 residues. V dropped 1 base and J dropped 0 bases, with 9 bases sitting between them. CDR1 is SEHNR, CDR2 FQNEAQ, per germline (reference sequence). The CDR3 protein is CASSLVAGMNTEAFF. As DNA, the CDR3 is TGTGCCAGCAGCTTAGTGGCAGGCATGAACACTGAAGCTTTCTTT.

Only a few counts were recorded for this clonotype. The CDR3 spells CASSFPTSGGPDSYEQYF. In DNA, the CDR3 is TGTGCCAGCAGCTTTCCGACTAGCGGGGGCCCTGATTCCTACGAGCAGTACTTC. The chain recombines TRBV5-5 with TRBJ2-5; 12 bases map to TRBD2. With the DNA end fitting TRBJ2-7 better, the J assignment may be wrong. The CDR3 has 18 residues. Per the germline V gene, CDR1 is SGHKS and CDR2 is YYEKEE (reference sequence).

This clonotype was detected only a few times. The chain joins TRBV7-2 to TRBJ2-3; 12 nucleotides agree with TRBD2. CDR3 length: 16 amino acids. J was trimmed by 5 bases and V by 4 bases; bases with no gene match: 7. Germline CDR1 SGHTA, CDR2 FQGNSA. CDR3 sequence (DNA): TGTGCCAGCAGCTCCCTAGCGGGGGGGCCAGGAGATACGCAGTATTTT. This encodes CASSSLAGGPGDTQYF.

The rearrangement links TRBV29-1 to TRBJ2-5; D might be TRBD1 (5 bases). There are 12 residues in the CDR3. In germline, CDR1 is SQVTM, CDR2 ANQGSEA. Trimming left V 7 bases short and J 2 bases short, with 11 bases between. CDR3 amino acids: CSATTEQETQYF. CDR3 in DNA: TGCAGCGCTACGACAGAGCAAGAGACCCAGTACTTC.

This chain connects TRBV7-2 to TRBJ1-2; tentative D call: TRBD1 (5 bases). The CDR3 runs 14 residues. Trimming took 1 base from V and 5 from J, leaving 11 bases between them. Germline assignment: CDR1 SGHTA and CDR2 FQGNSA. The CDR3 spells CASSLEGILYGYTF. The CDR3, as DNA: TGTGCCAGCAGCTTAGAGGGGATTTTATATGGCTACACCTTC.

The V gene is TRBV7-2, the J gene TRBJ1-4; no reliable D call. Trimming left V 6 bases short and J 4 bases short, with 12 bases between. The CDR3 length is 14 residues. The germline V gene has CDR1 SGHTA and CDR2 FQGNSA. In DNA form, the CDR3 reads TGTGCCAGCAGACCCACCGGCAATAATGAAAAACTGTTTTTT. Residues: CASRPTGNNEKLFF. Full variable domain (rest looked up from reference TRBV7-2 and TRBJ1-4): GAGVSQSPSNKVTEKGKDVELRCDPISGHTALYWYRQSLGQGLEFLIYFQGNSAPDKSGLPSDRFSAERTGGSVSTLTIQRTQQEDSAVYLCASRPTGNNEKLFFGSGTQLSVL.

This clonotype has more than one count but fewer than ten. V is TRBV20-1 and J is TRBJ2-1; 11 bases are a match to TRBD2. The CDR3 sequence is 18 residues long. Looked up from germline, CDR1 is DFQATT and CDR2 is SNEGSKA (reference sequence). V lost 3 bases to trimming and J lost 2 bases; unmatched junction nucleotides: 12. DNA of the CDR3: TGCAGTGCTAGGGGGGTAGCGGGGGGGCCAAGGCCCTACAATGAGCAGTTCTTC. This translates into CSARGVAGGPRPYNEQFF.

This clonotype has just a few counts. The V and J genes are TRBV5-7 and TRBJ2-7; unclear D gene. TRBV5-7 qualifies as an ORF whose function is uncertain. V lost 0 bases, J lost 0 bases, and 10 bases lay in between. CDR3 length equals 15 residues. The DNA of the CDR3 is TGTGCCAGCAGCTTGGCCGAGGCGGACTCCTACGAGCAGTACTTC. It codes for CASSLAEADSYEQYF.

Worth noting for this clonotype: One end of the junction varies from germline; a read error may be responsible. The chain uses TRBV11-2 and TRBJ2-2; D could derive from TRBD1 or TRBD2 (6 bases each). Germline CDR1 is SGHAT and CDR2 is FQNNGV. There are 15 residues in the CDR3. The CDR3 DNA reads as TGTGTCAGCAGCTTGAGGGGGGCGGTCACCGGGGAGCTGTTTTTT. Translation gives CVSSLRGAVTGELFF.

The chain carries TRBV6-5 and TRBJ2-1, with 13 bases identical to TRBD2. V lost 2 bases and J lost 7; bases outside the gene matches: 2. The CDR3 totals 15 residues. CDR1 and CDR2 from the germline V gene are MNHEY and SVGAGI. The CDR3 sequence is CASSYGGLAGNEQFF. CDR3 coding DNA: TGTGCCAGCAGTTACGGGGGACTAGCGGGGAATGAGCAGTTCTTC.

This clonotype was counted between two and nine times. This sequence joins TRBV7-2 and TRBJ1-1; no definite D call. The CDR3 contains 14 residues. CDR1 SGHTA and CDR2 FQGNSA come from the germline V gene. V was clipped by 3 bases and J by 2 bases, with 10 bases between them. The CDR3 nucleotides read TGTGCCAGCAGCTTGGTCGTCCGAAACACTGAAGCTTTCTTT. It specifies CASSLVVRNTEAFF.

The chain joins TRBV5-1 to TRBJ2-5, with 7 nucleotides matching TRBD1. V was clipped by 0 bases and J by 1 base; unmatched bases: 3. The CDR3 is 15 residues long. Looked up from germline, CDR1 is SGHRS and CDR2 is YFSETQ. The CDR3 protein is CASSLAGTVQETQYF. In DNA form, the CDR3 reads TGCGCCAGCAGCTTGGCCGGGACAGTCCAAGAGACCCAGTACTTC.

The chain is built from TRBV24-1 and TRBJ2-1, with D possibly matching TRBD1 (5 bases). Germline CDR1 and CDR2: KGHDR and SFDVKD. This CDR3 spans 14 amino acids. The V end lost 1 base, the J end lost 7 bases, and 10 bases lay between the germline ends. This CDR3 is CATSDLGQANEQFF. The CDR3, as DNA: TGTGCCACCAGTGATTTAGGACAAGCGAATGAGCAGTTCTTC.

The V call is TRBV4-1, the J call TRBJ2-3; 7 nucleotides line up with TRBD2. Germline assignment: CDR1 MGHRA and CDR2 YSYEKL. The CDR3 runs 18 residues. With 2 bases clipped from V and 8 bases from J, the junction kept 19 bases outside the gene matches. In DNA form, the CDR3 reads TGCGCCAGCAGCCAATCAGCCGGACTAGTGACGCCCCAGGTTACGCAGTATTTT. It encodes CASSQSAGLVTPQVTQYF.

The rearrangement uses TRBV5-5 and TRBJ2-6, with D possibly being TRBD2 (6 bases). The CDR3 totals 17 residues. CDR1 and CDR2 from the germline V gene are SGHKS and YYEKEE (reference sequence). V was pared by 4 bases and J by 0 bases, with 14 bases between. CDR3 nucleotides: TGTGCCAGCAGCGGTGCGGGATCCCCCTCTGGGGCCAACGTCCTGACTTTC. Residues: CASSGAGSPSGANVLTF.

Details on this clonotype: The junction shows a germline mismatch at one end, possibly a read error. The rearrangement uses TRBV20-1 and TRBJ2-5, with TRBD2 identical over 8 bases. Germline CDR1 and CDR2: DFQATT and SNEGSKA (reference sequence). The CDR3 sequence is 15 residues long. Written as DNA, the CDR3 is TGCAGTGCTGGGTTAGCGGGGATTTCCTACAGTGAGCGGTTCTTC. This encodes CSAGLAGISYSERFF.

The chain recombines TRBV30 with TRBJ2-5; D is possibly TRBD1 or TRBD2 (5 bases each). The CDR3 is 15 amino acids. The V and J ends lost 3 bases and 0 bases respectively, with 14 bases between them. Germline values: CDR1 GTSNPN, CDR2 SVGIG (reference sequence). CDR3 protein: CAWSDYEGNQETQYF. Written as DNA, the CDR3 is TGTGCCTGGAGCGATTATGAGGGGAACCAAGAGACCCAGTACTTC.

The V call is TRBV6-1, the J call TRBJ1-3; tentative D call: TRBD1 (5 bases). The CDR3 sequence is 16 residues long. V gave up 5 bases and J gave up 3 bases, with 17 bases separating them. Germline V gene data show CDR1 as MNHNS and CDR2 as SASEGT. This CDR3 reads CASSPEGPGVGNTIYF. As DNA, the CDR3 is TGTGCCAGCAGTCCGGAGGGTCCGGGGGTTGGAAACACCATATATTTT.

V usage is TRBV6-2 or TRBV6-3 and J usage is TRBJ2-5; D is unresolved. V lost 8 bases and J lost 7, with 14 bases in between. This CDR3 has 12 amino acids. Germline CDR1 MNHEY, CDR2 SVGEGT. CDR3 protein: CASAPGSGTQYF. The CDR3 bases are TGTGCCAGCGCCCCCGGTTCCGGGACCCAGTACTTC.

This rearrangement joins TRBV7-3 to TRBJ2-5; no clear D gene. This CDR3 is 13 amino acids long. The germline CDR1 and CDR2 sequences are SGHTA and FQGTGA. Trimming cost V 2 bases and J 2 bases, with 6 bases left between them. The CDR3 DNA sequence: TGTGCCAGCAGCTTAGGTTGGCAAGAGACCCAGTACTTC. Translating gives CASSLGWQETQYF.

This chain connects TRBV4-1 to TRBJ2-3; a weak D match, TRBD1 (5 bases). The germline gives CDR1 MGHRA, CDR2 YSYEKL. The CDR3 has 14 amino acids. V was cut by 4 bases and J by 8 bases, with 16 bases left in between. CDR3 DNA sequence: TGCGCCAGCAGCCCTACCATGGGGCAAGCTACGCAGTATTTT. Amino acids: CASSPTMGQATQYF.

In the case of this clonotype: The junction differs from germline at one of its ends, possibly a read error. The chain couples TRBV9 to TRBJ2-5; maybe TRBD2 (5 bases). Germline assignment: CDR1 SGDLS and CDR2 YYNGEE. The CDR3 contains 18 residues. CDR3 in amino acids: CASSVGPGLGKSQETQYF. CDR3 nucleotide sequence: TGCGCCAGCAGCGTAGGTCCCGGGCTCGGGAAAAGCCAAGAGACCCAGTACTTC.

This clonotype has only a few counts. The chain has TRBV5-1 and TRBJ1-5, with D unresolved. The V end lost 0 bases, the J end lost 7 bases, and 14 bases lay between the germline ends. Germline loops: CDR1 SGHRS, CDR2 YFSETQ. The CDR3 is made up of 15 amino acids. The CDR3 is CASSLGMGDGQPQHF. The CDR3 DNA sequence: TGCGCCAGCAGCTTGGGGATGGGTGATGGCCAGCCCCAGCATTTT.